Presented here are 14 T cell receptor beta chains from one specimen sequenced in a study of blood T cell repertoires in COVID-19. Clones were read by immunoSEQ multiplex PCR, and TCRdb kept only the in-frame ones, dropping some. The sample records approximately 88,000 clones, 85% to 95% being singletons. Sequenced input: peripheral blood. The receptors were gathered from a woman aged 45-59 years in a cohort sampled during active COVID-19.

The CDR3 DNA reads as TGTGCCAGCTGCGCACAGAGCGGGGGCCAAGAGACCCAGTACTTC. Translating it yields CASCAQSGGQETQYF. The chain combines TRBV2 with TRBJ2-5; TRBD2 matches 8 bases. The germline V gene encodes CDR1 SNHLY and CDR2 FYNNEI. With 8 bases clipped from V and 1 base from J, the junction kept 9 bases outside the gene matches. The CDR3 spans 15 residues. The full variable domain, its missing parts supplied by reference TRBV2 and TRBJ2-5, is EPEVTQTPSHQVTQMGQEVILRCVPISNHLYFYWYRQILGQKVEFLVSFYNNEISEKSEIFDDQFSVERPDGSNFTLKIRSTKLEDSAMYFCASCAQSGGQETQYFGPGTRLLVL.

The chain links TRBV7-2 to TRBJ2-7; 10 positions match TRBD2. Germline V gene data show CDR1 as SGHTA and CDR2 as FQGNSA. V lost 2 bases, J lost 2 bases, and 3 bases stayed unmatched. The CDR3 length is 15 residues. The CDR3 reads CASSLRGTSAYEQYF. The DNA for the CDR3 is TGTGCCAGCAGCTTAAGGGGGACTAGCGCCTACGAGCAGTACTTC.

The chain carries TRBV5-1 and TRBJ1-4, with 7 bases identical to TRBD1. CDR1 is SGHRS and CDR2 is YFSETQ in the germline V gene. The V gene end was trimmed by 0 bases and the J gene end by 5 bases; junction bases not matched to a gene: 4. This CDR3 is 15 amino acids long. CDR3 in amino acids: CASSLGDSTNEKLFF. The CDR3 nucleotides are TGCGCCAGCAGCTTGGGGGACAGCACAAATGAAAAACTGTTTTTT.

The J gene is TRBJ1-5, the V gene TRBV30; no clear D gene. Germline CDR1 reads GTSNPN; CDR2 reads SVGIG (reference sequence). Trimming removed 8 bases from V and 0 bases from J, with 20 bases in between. There are 16 residues in the CDR3. The CDR3 spells CALSTTRQTSNQPQHF. As DNA, the CDR3 is TGTGCCCTAAGCACAACGCGGCAGACTAGCAATCAGCCCCAGCATTTT.

V usage is TRBV9 and J usage is TRBJ2-3; 11 nucleotides align to TRBD2. The CDR3 is 17 amino acids. The germline gives CDR1 SGDLS, CDR2 YYNGEE. The V segment lost 3 bases and the J segment 6 bases; nucleotides outside the gene matches: 12. CDR3 in amino acids: CASSALAGGLPDDTQYF. CDR3 nucleotide sequence: TGTGCCAGCAGCGCCCTAGCGGGAGGCCTACCCGACGATACGCAGTATTTT.

V and J are TRBV9 and TRBJ2-5; D gene unclear. The V end was cut by 3 bases, the J end by 1 base, with 7 bases between. Germline loops: CDR1 SGDLS, CDR2 YYNGEE. This CDR3 comprises 13 residues. As DNA, the CDR3 is TGTGCCAGCAGCGGAAACATCCAAGAGACCCAGTACTTC. Translated, it gives CASSGNIQETQYF.

The chain uses TRBV5-1 and TRBJ1-2; 8 bases line up with TRBD1. Germline V gene data show CDR1 as SGHRS and CDR2 as YFSETQ. This CDR3 spans 16 amino acids. With 0 bases clipped from V and 3 bases from J, the junction kept 7 bases outside the gene matches. As DNA, the CDR3 is TGCGCCAGCAGCTTGGGGGGACAGGCTAAGGACTATGGCTACACCTTC. This gives the protein CASSLGGQAKDYGYTF.

V is TRBV6-1 and J is TRBJ2-3; 7 bases are shared with TRBD2. CDR1 and CDR2 from the germline V gene are MNHNS and SASEGT. The CDR3 has 14 amino acids. J gave up 3 bases and V 2 bases, and 2 bases lay outside the gene matches. The CDR3 loop reads CASSEWEGTDTQYF. The CDR3 nucleotides read TGTGCCAGCAGTGAATGGGAGGGTACAGATACGCAGTATTTT.

This clone was counted once. The rearrangement uses TRBV28 and TRBJ2-2, with D tentatively TRBD2 (5 bases). V lost 3 bases, J lost 2 bases, and 7 bases lay in between. Per germline, CDR1 MDHEN and CDR2 SYDVKM. This CDR3 is 14 amino acids long. The CDR3 region has the DNA TGTGCCAGCAGTTTCGGGGTTAACACCGGGGAGCTGTTTTTT. Amino acids: CASSFGVNTGELFF.

The chain combines TRBV2 with TRBJ1-1; TRBD1 is a possible D gene (5 bases). Germline assignment: CDR1 SNHLY and CDR2 FYNNEI. V was pared by 7 bases and J by 1 base, with 10 bases between. The CDR3 has 13 amino acids. Here the CDR3 DNA reads TGTGCCAGCACCCCGGGGGGGAACACTGAAGCTTTCTTT. Amino acid sequence: CASTPGGNTEAFF. Full variable domain (rest looked up from reference TRBV2 and TRBJ1-1): EPEVTQTPSHQVTQMGQEVILRCVPISNHLYFYWYRQILGQKVEFLVSFYNNEISEKSEIFDDQFSVERPDGSNFTLKIRSTKLEDSAMYFCASTPGGNTEAFFGQGTRLTVV.

The genes are TRBV10-2 and TRBJ2-7, with 9 positions matching TRBD2. V dropped 8 bases and J dropped 4; count of bases not matched to a gene: 6. The CDR3 runs to 13 residues. Per germline, CDR1 WSHSY and CDR2 SAAADI. DNA of the CDR3: TGCGCCAGCCGGTTAGCGGGAGCATACGAGCAGTACTTC. It encodes CASRLAGAYEQYF.

V gene TRBV15 combines with J gene TRBJ2-3; the D gene is possibly TRBD1 (6 bases). The CDR3 is made up of 15 amino acids. The germline CDR1 and CDR2 sequences are LNHNV and YYDKDF (reference sequence). Trimming took off 3 bases at V and 2 bases at J, with 12 bases between the two ends. Here the CDR3 DNA reads TGTGCCACCAGCAGGTTACAGGGAATCACAGATACGCAGTATTTT. It codes for CATSRLQGITDTQYF.

This chain uses TRBV30 with TRBJ1-2; 7 bases align to TRBD1. V dropped 6 bases and J dropped 8; count of bases not matched to a gene: 18. Germline CDR1 GTSNPN, CDR2 SVGIG (reference sequence). The CDR3 has 15 residues. This chain's CDR3 is CACTRPTGRWRGYTF. Here the CDR3 DNA reads TGTGCCTGTACAAGACCGACAGGGAGGTGGAGGGGCTACACCTTC.

This chain uses TRBV7-9 with TRBJ2-2, with TRBD1 identical over 7 bases. CDR3 length: 14 residues. The germline V gene has CDR1 SEHNR and CDR2 FQNEAQ (reference sequence). Germline trimming cut 5 bases from V and 3 bases from J; bases unmatched to any gene: 3. The DNA for the CDR3 is TGTGCCAGCAGCAAGGGACAGTACACCGGGGAGCTGTTTTTT. Its translation: CASSKGQYTGELFF.